The 15 T cell receptor beta chains given below trace back to one sample, sequenced in a study of blood T cell repertoires in COVID-19. Data came from immunoSEQ multiplex PCR; TCRdb stores just in-frame clones and leaves some out. The data contain under 300,000 clones, around 86% of them seen just once; the ten biggest clones take up 9% to 15%. The specimen sequenced was peripheral blood. The source of these receptors is a man at least 80 years old with acute or convalescent COVID-19.

CDR3 sequence (DNA): TGTGCCAGCAGCCAAGGACCCAGCGCCTCTGGAAACACCATATATTTT. Its translation: CASSQGPSASGNTIYF. The chain employs TRBV3-1 (or the pseudogene TRBV3-2) and TRBJ1-3, with unresolved D. The CDR3 is 16 residues long. Germline V lookup: CDR1 LGHDT, CDR2 YNNKEL (reference sequence). V lost 1 base and J 0 bases, leaving 10 bases between the germline ends.

This clone was counted once. V and J are TRBV13 and TRBJ1-2; D is possibly TRBD1 (5 bases). CDR1 and CDR2 (germline): PRHDT, FYEKMQ (reference sequence). V was shortened by 3 bases and J by 0 bases, with 14 bases between the two germline ends. The CDR3 contains 16 residues. The chain's CDR3 is CASSLGRRGANYGYTF. As DNA, the CDR3 is TGTGCCAGCAGCTTGGGAAGACGGGGGGCTAACTATGGCTACACCTTC. Together with reference TRBV13 and TRBJ1-2, the CDR3 gives the full variable domain: AAGVIQSPRHLIKEKRETATLKCYPIPRHDTVYWYQQGPGQDPQFLISFYEKMQSDKGSIPDRFSAQQFSDYHSELNMSSLELGDSALYFCASSLGRRGANYGYTFGSGTRLTVV.

The CDR3, as DNA: TGTGCCAGCAGCTTATTGAGCACTGAAGCTTTCTTT. This gives the protein CASSLLSTEAFF. V and J are TRBV7-9 and TRBJ1-1; D is unclear. CDR1 and CDR2 (germline): SEHNR, FQNEAQ (reference sequence). The CDR3 sequence is 12 residues long. V gave up 2 bases and J gave up 4 bases, with 5 bases separating them.

The chain has TRBV12-2 and TRBJ1-2; the table names TRBD1, a call not compared with the DNA. TRBV12-2 is assigned pseudogene status. The CDR3 sequence is 14 residues long. The CDR3 region is CASRPTGVTGGYTF. CDR3 bases: TGTGCAAGTCGCCCTACAGGGGTAACGGGCGGCTACACCTTC.

The chain carries TRBV4-1 and TRBJ1-3; 7 nucleotides agree with TRBD1. Germline CDR1 is MGHRA and CDR2 is YSYEKL. There are 15 residues in the CDR3. J was trimmed by 4 bases and V by 5 bases; bases with no gene match: 8. The CDR3 DNA sequence: TGCGCCAGCAGCTCCGGGACAGTACCCGGAAACACCATATATTTT. Its protein is CASSSGTVPGNTIYF.

In nucleotides, the CDR3 is TGTGCCAGCAATGTACAGGGGACGAACACCGGGGAGCTGTTTTTT. It encodes CASNVQGTNTGELFF. The chain uses TRBV28 and TRBJ2-2; 7 bases map to TRBD1. The V and J ends lost 7 bases and 0 bases, in that order; junction bases with no gene match: 5. Germline V gene lookup returns CDR1 MDHEN and CDR2 SYDVKM. There are 15 residues in the CDR3.

This chain links TRBV6-5 with TRBJ1-5; possible D gene TRBD1, 5 bases. Trimming left V 1 base short and J 1 base short, with 11 bases between. Germline V CDR1 and CDR2: MNHEY, SVGAGI. The CDR3 is made up of 16 amino acids. The DNA for the CDR3 is TGTGCCAGCAGTTACTTTGGAGGGGAAAGCAATCAGCCCCAGCATTTT. Its protein is CASSYFGGESNQPQHF.

In this sample, this clone turned up a few times. This chain joins TRBV19 and TRBJ1-6; D may be TRBD1 (5 bases). Trimming took off 4 bases at V and 7 bases at J, with 11 bases between the two ends. Germline CDR1 and CDR2: LNHDA and SQIVND (reference sequence). The CDR3 consists of 14 residues. The chain's CDR3 is CASSRGGGNSPLHF. In nucleotides, the CDR3 is TGTGCCAGTAGTAGGGGGGGTGGAAATTCACCCCTCCACTTT.

This chain connects TRBV6-6 to TRBJ2-5; weak D call: TRBD2 (6 bases). The CDR3 runs 15 residues. V lost 6 bases, J lost 4 bases, and 18 bases lay in between. The V gene's germline CDR1 is MNHNY and CDR2 SVGAGI (reference sequence). CDR3 loop: CASSLPRGTGETQYF. The CDR3 DNA sequence: TGTGCCAGCAGCCTGCCCCGGGGGACGGGAGAGACCCAGTACTTC.

The chain employs TRBV11-3 and TRBJ2-3; TRBD2 agrees at 11 bases. Trimming took 2 bases from V and 2 from J; bases not matched to a gene: 3. The germline CDR1 and CDR2 sequences are SGHNT and YENEEA. This CDR3 comprises 16 residues. The CDR3 nucleotides are TGTGCCAGCAGCTTACTAGCGGGAGGCCCCACAGATACGCAGTATTTT. Its protein product is CASSLLAGGPTDTQYF.

This rearrangement joins TRBV3-1 (or the pseudogene TRBV3-2) to TRBJ1-2, with D maybe TRBD1 (6 bases). Germline values: CDR1 LGHDT, CDR2 YNNKEL (reference sequence). Deletions cut 3 bases from V and 8 bases from J, with 16 bases between. The CDR3 covers 14 residues. The DNA for the CDR3 is TGTGCCAGCAGCCATGAGGACAGAAAGGGAGGCTACACCTTC. It codes for CASSHEDRKGGYTF.

This clone was seen a single time. CDR3 DNA sequence: TGTGCCAGCAGCGTCTCTAGCGGGAGGTCAGATACGCAGTATTTT. It codes for CASSVSSGRSDTQYF. The rearrangement uses TRBV9 and TRBJ2-3, with 11 bases lining up with TRBD2. CDR1 and CDR2 from the germline V gene are SGDLS and YYNGEE. The CDR3 is made up of 15 amino acids. V shed 2 bases and J 4 bases; nucleotides not matched to a gene: 3.

V usage is TRBV2 and J usage is TRBJ1-3, with unresolved D. Germline lookup yields CDR1 SNHLY and CDR2 FYNNEI. The CDR3 extends over 12 amino acids. V was clipped by 6 bases and J by 3 bases, with 6 bases between them. CDR3 in amino acids: CASRASGNTIYF. As DNA, the CDR3 is TGTGCCAGCAGGGCCAGTGGAAACACCATATATTTT.

This clone was detected once. The rearrangement links TRBV7-6 to TRBJ2-5; no clear D gene. The germline V gene encodes CDR1 SGHVS and CDR2 FNYEAQ. The length of the CDR3 is 13 residues. Trimming shortened V by 1 base and J by 5 bases, and 8 bases separated the two germline ends. The CDR3 bases are TGTGCCAGCAGCTTAGGAAGTGGCGAGACCCAGTACTTC. Amino acid sequence: CASSLGSGETQYF. The full variable domain, rest sourced from reference TRBV7-6 and TRBJ2-5, is GAGVSQSPRYKVTKRGQDVALRCDPISGHVSLYWYRQALGQGPEFLTYFNYEAQQDKSGLPNDRFSAERPEGSISTLTIQRTEQRDSAMYRCASSLGSGETQYFGPGTRLLVL.

This chain connects TRBV6-1 to TRBJ1-4; D might be TRBD1 (5 bases). Trimming removed 4 bases from V and 0 bases from J, with 12 bases in between. This CDR3 has 16 amino acids. Germline V gives CDR1 MNHNS, CDR2 SASEGT. The CDR3 sequence: CASSGMGGATNEKLFF. In DNA, the CDR3 is TGTGCCAGCAGTGGAATGGGGGGTGCAACTAATGAAAAACTGTTTTTT.